The rows below give T cell receptor beta chains drawn from one sample of a study of T cell changes during pregnancy in multiple sclerosis. This table comes from immunoSEQ multiplex PCR, and its TCRdb copy is limited to in-frame clones, with some not included. The sample carries 35,000 to 45,000 clones, 70% to 90% recorded once. The specimen comprised CD4+ T cells from peripheral blood mononuclear cells, sampled in the first trimester of pregnancy. These receptors came from a female donor with multiple sclerosis, enrolled in a pregnancy study. CDR3s include the opening cysteine and the closing phenylalanine or tryptophan. D genes are given only for firm matches. Size is omitted from some rows. Given values are once, few, many or a class for expanded clones.

TGTGCCTGGAGTGACACTGGAAACACCATATATTTT,CAWSDTGNTIYF,TRBV30,-,TRBJ1-3,-
TGTGCCAGCAGTTTAGTGGGAGTCTCCCAGGCGGGTGAGCAGTTCTTC,CASSLVGVSQAGEQFF,TRBV28,-,TRBJ2-1,-
TGTGCCAGTAAGGGGCCCTACAATGAGCAGTTCTTC,CASKGPYNEQFF,TRBV19,-,TRBJ2-1,-
TGTGCCAGCAGCCATGGAGCGGGATCGGAGACCCAGTACTTC,CASSHGAGSETQYF,TRBV7-7,TRBD2,TRBJ2-5,-
TGTGCCAGCAGCCAAGCTATAGGGGACAGGGGCCAAGAGACCCAGTACTTC,CASSQAIGDRGQETQYF,TRBV4-2,TRBD1,TRBJ2-5,-
TGCGCCAGCAGTGCCTCGAGGGGAGGGCAGCCCCAGCATTTT,CASSASRGGQPQHF,TRBV10-1,-,TRBJ1-5,-
TGTGCCAGCAGGGACAGGGCGTTCACTGAAGCTTTCTTT,CASRDRAFTEAFF,TRBV6-1,TRBD1,TRBJ1-1,-
TGTGCCAGCAGCTTAGAGCGTTTAGATACGCAGTATTTT,CASSLERLDTQYF,TRBV7-3,-,TRBJ2-3,-
TGTGCCTGGGGGGCTGGCGACACCTTC,CAWGAGDTF,TRBV30,-,TRBJ1-2,-
TGTGCCAGCAGCTTAGTGGGGACAGGGCGCGACGAGCAGTACTTC,CASSLVGTGRDEQYF,TRBV7-9,TRBD1,TRBJ2-7,-
TGTGCCAGTAGTATAGGCGGGGGCGGGTCGACTGAAGCTTTCTTT,CASSIGGGGSTEAFF,TRBV19,-,TRBJ1-1,-
TGCAGCGTTTTTCCGGGACTAGCGGACCCTAACTCCTACAATGAGCAGTTCTTC,CSVFPGLADPNSYNEQFF,TRBV29-1,TRBD2,TRBJ2-1,-
TGCGCCAGCAGCTTGGTAGGGGATCAGCCCCAGCATTTT,CASSLVGDQPQHF,TRBV5-1,-,TRBJ1-5,-
TGTGCCAGCAGAGAGACAGGGTCGAGGGGTCAGCCCCAGCATTTT,CASRETGSRGQPQHF,TRBV6-1,TRBD1,TRBJ1-5,-
TGTGCCAGCAGCTTAACAGGGGTCGAGGAGACCCAGTACTTC,CASSLTGVEETQYF,TRBV7-3,-,TRBJ2-5,-
TGCAGCGTTGGTTCAAGGAGCTATGGCTACACCTTC,CSVGSRSYGYTF,TRBV29-1,-,TRBJ1-2,-
TGCGCCAGCAGCCCACCCGACAGGGGCTGGGAGCAGTTCTTC,CASSPPDRGWEQFF,TRBV4-1,TRBD1,TRBJ2-1,-
TGTGCCAGCAGCCCTGGACAGGGTCGTGAAAAACTGTTTTTT,CASSPGQGREKLFF,TRBV5-4,TRBD1,TRBJ1-4,-
TGTGCCAGTAGTGCAGGACAGTCGCTAGCCAAAAACATTCAGTACTTC,CASSAGQSLAKNIQYF,TRBV19,-,TRBJ2-4,-
TGTGCCAGCAGCCAAGAACCAGGGGGTTTTAACTATGGCTACACCTTC,CASSQEPGGFNYGYTF,TRBV7-2,TRBD1,TRBJ1-2,-
TGTGCCAGCAGCCCCAGGTTGTTACCAACCTACGAGCAGTACTTC,CASSPRLLPTYEQYF,TRBV16,-,TRBJ2-7,-
TGTGCCAGCAGCTTGTCCGGGACAGGGTCTAACTATGGCTACACCTTC,CASSLSGTGSNYGYTF,TRBV5-5,TRBD1,TRBJ1-2,-
TGTGCCAGCAGCGAACAGGCCCTAAACACTGAAGCTTTCTTT,CASSEQALNTEAFF,TRBV9,-,TRBJ1-1,-
TGTGCCAGCAATACGGGAGTAAATGAGCAGTTCTTC,CASNTGVNEQFF,TRBV28,-,TRBJ2-1,-
TGTGCCAGCAGTATGGACAGGGGGCGGACTGGAAACACCATATATTTT,CASSMDRGRTGNTIYF,TRBV2,TRBD1,TRBJ1-3,-
TGTGCCAGCAGTTTAATAACCAGGAACACTGAAGCTTTCTTT,CASSLITRNTEAFF,TRBV28,-,TRBJ1-1,-
TGTGCCAGCAGTTACTCGGCCGCGAACACTGAAGCTTTCTTT,CASSYSAANTEAFF,TRBV6-5,-,TRBJ1-1,-
TGTGCCAGCACCTCAGACAGGAACGCTAACTATGGCTACACCTTC,CASTSDRNANYGYTF,TRBV6-1,-,TRBJ1-2,-
TGTGCCATCAGTGAGGGACAGGTTAACTATGGCTACACCTTC,CAISEGQVNYGYTF,TRBV10-3,TRBD1,TRBJ1-2,once
TGCGCCAGCAGCTATCCCGGTCACCTTATTTACTACAATGAGCAGTTCTTC,CASSYPGHLIYYNEQFF,TRBV4-1,-,TRBJ2-1,-
TGCGCCAGCAGCTTGGCGGGGGGGGCCCAGTACTTC,CASSLAGGAQYF,TRBV5-1,TRBD2,TRBJ2-5,-
TGTGCCAGCAGCAGACTGGGTAGGACTAGCCTCAATGAGCAGTTCTTC,CASSRLGRTSLNEQFF,TRBV27,TRBD2,TRBJ2-1,once
TGCGCCAGCCAACAGGGGAGCGGGGCCAACGTCCTGACTTTC,CASQQGSGANVLTF,TRBV5-1,TRBD1,TRBJ2-6,-
TGTGCCAGCAGTTACGGGACACCAAATCAGCCCCAGCATTTT,CASSYGTPNQPQHF,TRBV27,-,TRBJ1-5,once
TGTGCCAGCAGTACGACGGGACTAGCGCTCTTC,CASSTTGLALF,TRBV28,TRBD2,TRBJ2-1,-
TGTGCCAGCGATTCCTCCGGGCAGGGTTCGGAAGAGCAGTACTTC,CASDSSGQGSEEQYF,TRBV18,-,TRBJ2-7,-
TGTGCCAGCAGCTCCACAGGAGCAGGAGCTAATCAGCCCCAGCATTTT,CASSSTGAGANQPQHF,TRBV7-8,-,TRBJ1-5,-
TGTGCCAGCAGTTTGGGACAAACTGGCGGGCAAGAGACCCAGTACTTC,CASSLGQTGGQETQYF,TRBV28,-,TRBJ2-5,once
TGTGCCAGCAGCTTTTCTAGCGGGAGTTACGAGCAGTACTTC,CASSFSSGSYEQYF,TRBV7-8,TRBD2,TRBJ2-7,once
TGCGCCAGCAGCTTACCACTCATGGACAGTATCTACGAGCAGTACTTC,CASSLPLMDSIYEQYF,TRBV5-1,-,TRBJ2-7,-